This entry describes one T cell receptor (beta chain). Its antigen is undetermined. PCR used 60 Vbeta primers and 13 Jbeta primers. Here immunoSEQ multiplex PCR was the method, and the copy in TCRdb shows in-frame clones only, minus some. The sample includes under 300,000 clones, about 83% of them seen just once. This sample was included in a study of cytomegalovirus exposure and HLA in healthy donors. Study outcomes and limitations: HLA-A and HLA-B allele assignments for most subjects were reportedly predicted accurately using TCR beta sequences.

Sequencing used PBMCs. The sequence was collected from a middle-aged woman in good health and CMV-seropositive.

CDR3 sequence: CASSPQENSPLHF. The CDR3 nucleotides read TGTGCCAGCAGTCCACAAGAAAATTCACCCCTCCACTTT. The gene calls are TRBV28 and TRBJ1-6; the D is unclear. Germline-derived CDR1 and CDR2 are MDHEN and SYDVKM. V dropped 5 bases and J dropped 7 bases, with 9 bases sitting between them. This CDR3 has 13 residues.